The clone carrying this T cell receptor (beta chain) was seen only a few times. Patients from Seattle were sampled longitudinally, starting during active infection. The data stem from a study of blood T cell repertoires in COVID-19. The length of the CDR3 is 13 residues. In germline, CDR1 is SGHTA, CDR2 FQGNSA. The germline V and J ends were trimmed by 0 bases and 8 bases, with 10 bases remaining between them. Assay used: immunoSEQ multiplex PCR; TCRdb lists only in-frame clones, some missing. Here the sample spans about 350,000 clones, 88% being singletons. This clonotype was obtained from a woman aged 70-85 years with COVID-19, enrolled during active disease. This rearrangement joins TRBV7-2 to TRBJ1-2; perhaps TRBD1 as D (5 bases). The sequenced sample consisted of peripheral blood. CDR3 DNA sequence: TGTGCCAGCAGCTTAGCCCCAGGGAACGGCTACACCTTC. Residues: CASSLAPGNGYTF. The whole variable domain, filled in from reference TRBV7-2 and TRBJ1-2, reads GAGVSQSPSNKVTEKGKDVELRCDPISGHTALYWYRQSLGQGLEFLIYFQGNSAPDKSGLPSDRFSAERTGGSVSTLTIQRTQQEDSAVYLCASSLAPGNGYTFGSGTRLTVV.